A single sample gave rise to the 7 T cell receptor beta chains below, sequenced in a study of cytomegalovirus exposure and HLA in healthy donors. PCR primers comprised 60 Vbeta and 13 Jbeta primers. Method: immunoSEQ multiplex PCR; TCRdb's copy keeps in-frame clones and lacks some. The sample holds roughly 150,000 clones, more than 80% seen once. Sequenced sample: PBMCs. The receptors stem from a male donor in good health and CMV-seronegative.

This chain links TRBV6-1 with TRBJ2-7, with D possibly being TRBD2 (7 bases). There are 14 residues in the CDR3. Germline V gene lookup returns CDR1 MNHNS and CDR2 SASEGT. Trimming took 4 bases from V and 7 from J, leaving 17 bases between them. DNA of the CDR3: TGTGCCAGCAGTGCCCGGGGGCGGGAGCGGGAGCAGTACTTC. It is translated as CASSARGREREQYF.

CDR3 DNA sequence: TGTGCCAGTAGTATAGGAGGGGGCTCCTACGAGCAGTACTTC. This gives the protein CASSIGGGSYEQYF. The chain employs TRBV19 and TRBJ2-7, with D possibly matching TRBD1 (6 bases). V was trimmed by 1 base and J by 0 bases, leaving 7 bases between them. Germline-derived CDR1 and CDR2 are LNHDA and SQIVND (reference sequence). The CDR3 extends over 14 amino acids.

The chain has TRBV9 and TRBJ2-2; tentatively, D is TRBD2 (5 bases). Trimming left V 0 bases short and J 1 base short, with 7 bases between. The CDR3 contains 15 residues. Per the germline V gene, CDR1 is SGDLS and CDR2 is YYNGEE. CDR3 nucleotide sequence: TGTGCCAGCAGCGTAGCTGGGAGGAACACCGGGGAGCTGTTTTTT. It specifies CASSVAGRNTGELFF.

The rearrangement links TRBV5-1 to TRBJ2-5; no reliable D call. Between the trimmed V and J ends, which lost 0 bases and 2 bases, there was a span of 8 bases. Germline V gene data show CDR1 as SGHRS and CDR2 as YFSETQ. The CDR3 is 14 amino acids. Written as DNA, the CDR3 is TGCGCCAGCAGCTTGGTAGACTTTCAAGAGACCCAGTACTTC. Protein: CASSLVDFQETQYF.

The CDR3 loop reads CASSFLGRGSYEQYF. CDR3 coding DNA: TGTGCCAGCAGCTTTTTGGGCAGGGGGTCCTACGAGCAGTACTTC. V and J are TRBV11-2 and TRBJ2-7; 7 bases line up with TRBD1. The CDR3 loop spans 15 amino acids. The V and J ends lost 3 bases and 1 base, in that order; junction bases with no gene match: 6. The V gene's germline CDR1 is SGHAT and CDR2 FQNNGV.

The CDR3 here is CASRPRAGTGNSPLHF. Written as DNA, the CDR3 is TGTGCCAGCAGACCCCGAGCCGGGACAGGGAATTCACCCCTCCACTTT. The chain is built from TRBV2 and TRBJ1-6, with 9 bases matching TRBD1. The germline V gene has CDR1 SNHLY and CDR2 FYNNEI. This CDR3 has 16 residues. Unmatched junction bases numbered 10, after V lost 6 bases and J lost 7 bases.

The rearrangement joins TRBV7-4 to TRBJ2-7, with a possible D match to TRBD2 (5 bases). Germline values: CDR1 SGHVT, CDR2 SQSDAQ. The ends were cut back, 2 bases at V and 0 bases at J, with 11 bases in the middle. This CDR3 is 15 amino acids long. The DNA for the CDR3 is TGTGCCAGCAGCTTAAGCGGACCGAGCTCCTACGAGCAGTACTTC. It encodes CASSLSGPSSYEQYF.